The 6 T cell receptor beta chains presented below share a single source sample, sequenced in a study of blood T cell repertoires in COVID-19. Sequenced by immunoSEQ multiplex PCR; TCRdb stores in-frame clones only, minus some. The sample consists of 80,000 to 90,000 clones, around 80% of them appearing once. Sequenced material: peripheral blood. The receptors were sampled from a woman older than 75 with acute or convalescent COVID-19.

The CDR3 is CASSEGWRGAGELFF. CDR3 nucleotides: TGTGCCAGCAGTGAAGGGTGGAGGGGTGCCGGGGAGCTGTTTTTT. The chain has TRBV6-1 and TRBJ2-2; possible D gene TRBD2, 6 bases. There are 15 residues in the CDR3. The germline V gene encodes CDR1 MNHNS and CDR2 SASEGT. V lost 1 base, J lost 6 bases, and 12 bases lay in between.

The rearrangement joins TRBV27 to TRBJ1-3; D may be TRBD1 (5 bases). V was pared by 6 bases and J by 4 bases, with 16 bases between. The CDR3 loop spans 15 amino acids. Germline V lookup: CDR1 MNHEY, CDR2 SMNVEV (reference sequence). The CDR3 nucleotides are TGTGCCAGCAGCCGTGTGGGGCTTTCGGGAAACACCATATATTTT. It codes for CASSRVGLSGNTIYF.

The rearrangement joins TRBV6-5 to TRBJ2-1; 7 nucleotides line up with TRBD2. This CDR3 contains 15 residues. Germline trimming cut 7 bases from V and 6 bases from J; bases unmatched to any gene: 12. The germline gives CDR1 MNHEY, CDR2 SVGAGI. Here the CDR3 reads CASISRGERRNEQFF. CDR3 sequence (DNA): TGTGCCAGCATTTCACGGGGGGAGAGGCGCAATGAGCAGTTCTTC.

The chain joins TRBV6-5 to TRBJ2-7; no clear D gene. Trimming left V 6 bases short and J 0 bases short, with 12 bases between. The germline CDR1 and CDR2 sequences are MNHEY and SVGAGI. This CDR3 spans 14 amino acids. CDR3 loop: CASSSLHRSYEQYF. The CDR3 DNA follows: TGTGCCAGCAGCTCCTTACACCGCTCCTACGAGCAGTACTTC.

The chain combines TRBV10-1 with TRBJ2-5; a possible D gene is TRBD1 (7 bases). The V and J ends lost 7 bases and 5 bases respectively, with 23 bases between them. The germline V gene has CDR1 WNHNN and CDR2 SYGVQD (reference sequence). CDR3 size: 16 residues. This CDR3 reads CASTNPVDRAGETQYF. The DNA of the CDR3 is TGCGCCAGCACCAACCCCGTCGACAGGGCGGGGGAGACCCAGTACTTC.

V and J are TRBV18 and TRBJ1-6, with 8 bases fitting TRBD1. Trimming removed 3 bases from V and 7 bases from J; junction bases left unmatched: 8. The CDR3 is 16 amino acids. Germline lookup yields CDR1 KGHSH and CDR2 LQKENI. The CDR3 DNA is TGTGCCAGCTCACCTACAGACAGGGGAGGGAATTCACCCCTCCACTTT. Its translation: CASSPTDRGGNSPLHF.